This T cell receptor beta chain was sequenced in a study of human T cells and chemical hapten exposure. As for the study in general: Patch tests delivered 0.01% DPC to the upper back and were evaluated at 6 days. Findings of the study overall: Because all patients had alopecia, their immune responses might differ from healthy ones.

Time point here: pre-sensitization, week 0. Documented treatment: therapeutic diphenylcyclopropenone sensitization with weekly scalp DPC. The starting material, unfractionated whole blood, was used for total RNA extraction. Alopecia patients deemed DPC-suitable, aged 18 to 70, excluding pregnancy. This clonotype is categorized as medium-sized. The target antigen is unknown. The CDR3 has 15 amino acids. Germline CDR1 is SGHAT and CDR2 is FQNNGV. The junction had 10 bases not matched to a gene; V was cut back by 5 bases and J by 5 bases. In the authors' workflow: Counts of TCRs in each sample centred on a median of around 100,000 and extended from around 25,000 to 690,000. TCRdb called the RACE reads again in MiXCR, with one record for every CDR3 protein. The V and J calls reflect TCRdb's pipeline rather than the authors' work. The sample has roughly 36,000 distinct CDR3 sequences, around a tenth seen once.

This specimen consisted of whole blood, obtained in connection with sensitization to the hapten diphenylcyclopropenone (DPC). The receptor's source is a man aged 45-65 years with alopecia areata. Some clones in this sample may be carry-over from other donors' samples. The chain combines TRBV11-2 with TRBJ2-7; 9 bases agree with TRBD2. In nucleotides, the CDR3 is TGTGCCAGCAGCCCGCTCATAGCGGGAGTTCACGAGCAGTACTTC. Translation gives CASSPLIAGVHEQYF.